Listed below are T cell receptor beta chains from one sample, sequenced in a study of beta chain features in type 1 diabetes. The repertoire was sequenced with immunoSEQ multiplex PCR; TCRdb's copy has only in-frame clones and lacks some. The sample records more than 300,000 clones, around 12% being singletons. Sequenced input: naive CD4+ T cells from blood. All receptors come from a man aged 18 to 35 in good health. Both conserved end residues are part of each CDR3. Each record gives: J gene, V gene, D gene, clone size, CDR3 protein, CDR3 DNA. A D gene is named only where the DNA matches it firmly. The size of a clone is reported for some rows only, either as once, few or many, or as a class for expanded clones.

TRBJ2-6	TRBV9	TRBD2	once	CASSLRTSGFQTSGANVLTF	TGTGCCAGCAGCTTACGGACTAGCGGCTTCCAAACCTCTGGGGCCAACGTCCTGACTTTC
TRBJ2-7	TRBV19	TRBD1	.	CASSGTGTLGEQYF	TGTGCCAGTAGCGGGACAGGGACGTTGGGAGAGCAGTACTTC
TRBJ2-2	TRBV11-2	.	.	CASSWTDTNTGELFF	TGTGCCAGCAGCTGGACAGACACGAACACCGGGGAGCTGTTTTTT
TRBJ2-5	TRBV5-6	TRBD2	few	CASTIGRASGRETQYF	TGTGCCAGCACCATAGGAAGGGCTAGCGGGAGGGAGACCCAGTACTTC
TRBJ2-3	TRBV7-6	.	few	CASSLARLVDTQYF	TGTGCCAGCAGCTTAGCGAGATTGGTTGATACGCAGTATTTT
TRBJ1-1	TRBV5-1	.	few	CASSFVGRRGPKGWTEAFF	TGCGCCAGCAGCTTTGTTGGACGCAGGGGCCCAAAAGGATGGACTGAAGCTTTCTTT
TRBJ2-7	TRBV6-6	.	.	CASSYEGRYEQYF	TGTGCCAGCAGTTACGAGGGGAGGTACGAGCAGTACTTC
TRBJ2-7	TRBV9	.	.	CASSVDREREQYF	TGTGCCAGCAGCGTAGACAGGGAACGCGAGCAGTACTTC
TRBJ2-7	TRBV7-2	.	.	CASSTGGSKPYEQYF	TGTGCCAGCAGTACCGGGGGTAGTAAACCCTACGAGCAGTACTTC
TRBJ2-3	TRBV30	TRBD2	.	CAWSAPGGTDTQYF	TGTGCCTGGAGTGCCCCGGGGGGGACAGATACGCAGTATTTT
TRBJ2-5	TRBV20-1	.	few	CSALREETQYF	TGCAGTGCCCTAAGAGAAGAGACCCAGTACTTC
TRBJ1-5	TRBV11-2	.	.	CASSLDPGQPQHF	TGTGCCAGCAGCTTAGATCCCGGTCAGCCCCAGCATTTT
TRBJ2-7	TRBV18	TRBD1	.	CASSPPGQGFYEQYF	TGTGCCAGCTCACCACCGGGACAGGGGTTCTACGAGCAGTACTTC
TRBJ2-3	TRBV18	TRBD2	.	CASSQAGGPADTQYF	TGTGCCAGCTCACAAGCGGGAGGGCCGGCAGATACGCAGTATTTT
TRBJ1-6	TRBV7-9	.	many	CASSSTGFGSPLHF	TGTGCCAGCAGCTCGACAGGTTTCGGTTCACCCCTCCACTTT
TRBJ2-7	TRBV20-1	TRBD1	.	CSALDRGEQYF	TGCAGTGCCCTTGACAGGGGCGAGCAGTACTTC
TRBJ2-1	TRBV4-1	.	few	CASSRGLSKLYNEQFF	TGCGCCAGCAGCCGGGGACTCTCTAAACTATACAATGAGCAGTTCTTC
TRBJ1-5	TRBV28	TRBD1	.	CASSTGQGNQPQHF	TGTGCCAGCAGTACCGGACAGGGCAATCAGCCCCAGCATTTT
TRBJ1-2	TRBV27	.	few	CASSLNRGHSGGDYGYTF	TGTGCCAGCAGTTTAAACCGAGGACACTCCGGCGGGGACTATGGCTACACCTTC
TRBJ1-4	TRBV10-3	.	few	CATQGGLNEKLFF	TGTGCCACCCAAGGAGGGCTTAATGAAAAACTGTTTTTT
TRBJ2-5	TRBV5-4	TRBD2	few	CASSLLASGGETQYF	TGTGCCAGCAGCTTGTTAGCTAGCGGGGGAGAGACCCAGTACTTC
TRBJ2-2	TRBV6-5	.	.	CASRDTGPGELFF	TGTGCCAGCAGAGACACAGGGCCCGGGGAGCTGTTTTTT
TRBJ2-5	TRBV29-1	TRBD2	few	CSVERGLAGRETQYF	TGCAGCGTCGAACGAGGACTAGCGGGGAGGGAGACCCAGTACTTC
TRBJ2-7	TRBV27	TRBD2	few	CASSRTLLSGGAVEQYF	TGTGCCAGCAGCCGAACCTTACTTAGCGGGGGGGCGGTCGAGCAGTACTTC
TRBJ1-5	TRBV7-9	TRBD1	few	CASSRQGKAQHF	TGTGCCAGCAGCCGACAGGGGAAAGCCCAGCATTTT
TRBJ1-2	TRBV25-1	.	.	CASSETGGYGYTF	TGTGCCAGCAGTGAAACCGGGGGCTATGGCTACACCTTC
TRBJ2-1	TRBV20-1	.	many	CSATGDEQFF	TGCAGTGCAACCGGTGATGAGCAGTTCTTC
TRBJ2-5	TRBV29-1	.	.	CSVEDWLPVRETQYF	TGCAGCGTTGAAGACTGGCTCCCCGTGCGGGAGACCCAGTACTTC
TRBJ2-4	TRBV11-2	TRBD2	.	CASSSRMLAGGPSDIQYF	TGTGCCAGCAGCTCGAGAATGTTAGCGGGAGGGCCCTCAGACATTCAGTACTTC
TRBJ2-1	TRBV4-3	TRBD2	few	CASSHGLAGDNEQFF	TGCGCCAGCAGCCACGGACTAGCGGGGGACAATGAGCAGTTCTTC
TRBJ1-2	TRBV28	TRBD1	few	CASSFQGASGYTF	TGTGCCAGCAGCTTTCAGGGGGCCAGTGGCTACACCTTC
TRBJ2-1	TRBV7-2	TRBD2	.	CASSSPSGGYNEQFF	TGTGCCAGCAGTTCACCTAGCGGGGGATACAATGAGCAGTTCTTC
TRBJ2-1	TRBV7-7	TRBD1	.	CASGTGGVNEQFF	TGTGCCAGCGGGACAGGGGGTGTGAATGAGCAGTTCTTC
TRBJ2-1	TRBV11-3	.	.	CASSQGFYNEQFF	TGTGCCAGCAGCCAGGGGTTCTACAATGAGCAGTTCTTC
TRBJ2-7	TRBV7-2	TRBD1	.	CASSYRQGTYEQYF	TGTGCCAGCAGCTACCGACAGGGTACCTACGAGCAGTACTTC
TRBJ2-7	TRBV7-2	.	.	CASSSAPSGQYF	TGTGCCAGCAGCTCCGCCCCCAGTGGGCAGTACTTC
TRBJ2-5	TRBV5-1	.	.	CASSLGPTGVQETQYF	TGCGCCAGCAGCTTGGGACCCACGGGGGTTCAAGAGACCCAGTACTTC
TRBJ2-7	TRBV5-1	TRBD1	few	CASSLDGQGFYEQYF	TGCGCCAGCAGCTTGGACGGACAGGGTTTCTACGAGCAGTACTTC
TRBJ2-5	TRBV18	.	few	CASSPQSGGSETQYF	TGTGCCAGCTCACCACAGTCAGGGGGGTCGGAGACCCAGTACTTC
TRBJ2-7	TRBV7-2	.	.	CASSPWVGRVNQEQYF	TGTGCCAGCAGTCCCTGGGTCGGCAGGGTGAATCAGGAGCAGTACTTC